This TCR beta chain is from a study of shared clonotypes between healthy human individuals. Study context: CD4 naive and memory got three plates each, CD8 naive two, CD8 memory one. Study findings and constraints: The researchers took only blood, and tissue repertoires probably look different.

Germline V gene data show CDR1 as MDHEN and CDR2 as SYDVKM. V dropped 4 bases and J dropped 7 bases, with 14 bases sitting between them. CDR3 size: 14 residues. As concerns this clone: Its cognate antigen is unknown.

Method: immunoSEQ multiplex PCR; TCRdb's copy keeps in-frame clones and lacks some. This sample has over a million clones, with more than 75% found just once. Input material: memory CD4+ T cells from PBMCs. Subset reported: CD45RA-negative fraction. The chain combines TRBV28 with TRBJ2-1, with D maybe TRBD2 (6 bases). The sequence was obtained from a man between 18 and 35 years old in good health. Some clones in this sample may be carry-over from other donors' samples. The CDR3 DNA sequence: TGTGCCAGCAGTTGGCACGGGGGTGGTAATGAGCAGTTCTTC. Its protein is CASSWHGGGNEQFF.